This entry is about one T cell receptor beta chain. Its antigen is unknown. No qualities accompany the bases; no much larger clone lies one base away. This sample is part of a study of cytomegalovirus exposure and HLA in healthy donors (dated by TCRdb to the late 2010s). About the investigation overall: According to an earlier analysis of several hundred of the donors, about 179 million T cells yielded over 90 million unique TCR beta sequences and around 300 Gb of sequence data. Approximately 300 gigabases of sequencing data and approximately 85 million unique TCR sequences were included in an early release covering about 700 HLA-typed donors. Of the roughly 400 genotyped donors, about 80% fell in the genetic ancestry cluster associated with self-reported Caucasian donors. The aim of the study was to test whether cataloging public T cell receptors could identify signatures of past pathogen exposure. Using immunosequencing, the study profiled T cell repertoires from 666 subjects and related those repertoires to cytomegalovirus serostatus. Besides the first cohort of approximately 710 subjects, a separate validation cohort made up of over 95 different subjects was used. To predict cytomegalovirus infection status, the study combined high-throughput TCR immunosequencing, statistical association of individual TCRs with disease status, and machine learning. To study patterns of TCR occurrence, a later analysis re-analyzed previously published TCR beta repertoires from 666 donors and added high-resolution HLA genotyping. Rather than using new phenotypic data, the later analysis identified candidate immune exposures from TCR beta sequences and from how often those sequences occurred across donors. To decide whether each TCR beta V gene segment behaved as functional or pseudogenic, an earlier analysis of some 570 of the donors relied on high-throughput TCR beta sequencing. Donor age, sex, ethnicity and CMV serostatus were collected together with the repertoire data. A later genetic analysis used genome-wide SNP genotypes for about 65% of the 666 donors, treating that subset as a discovery cohort. All discovery cohort repertoires had been generated using a single sequencing platform. HLA typing included class I and class II loci at four-digit resolution. The number of typed donors differed by locus: about 629-630 for A, B, C, DRB1 and DQB1; 500 to 550 for DQA1; 606 for DPA1; and about 450 for DPB1. Because of strong linkage in the cohort, 5 or 6 DR-DQ haplotypes were treated as single units for association and clustering. Among 350 to 400 genotyped donors of the cohort, an average of approximately 250,000 unique TCR beta nucleotide sequences were sequenced per donor, roughly 18% of them non-productive. What the study reported, not specific to this receptor: A cluster of highly shared sequence variants was judged likely to be a technical artifact of the sequencing pipeline. In this cohort, only TCR beta chains were sequenced, and detectable features were limited by the absence of alpha or paired-chain data. According to the authors, the approach could potentially be generalized to other disease states and immunological phenotypes. Correlated functional status among segregating V segments might be attributable to linkage disequilibrium, but an unknown experimental factor could not be ruled out. Compared with the roughly 700-donor mean, donors in an Asian-associated ancestry cluster had fewer N-insertions in productive TCRs, according to a later genetic analysis. In vitro tests confirmed that a few of the cytomegalovirus-associated TCR beta chains recognize cytomegalovirus antigens. In an earlier analysis of around 500 of the donors, most TCR beta V segments appeared in productive rearrangements about 90% or about 30% of the time, broadly matching IMGT annotations. The earlier analysis of 587 of the donors excluded 15 to 20 rarely observed V segments, including chromosome 9 orphons, because counts were too low. The classifier was reported to diagnose cytomegalovirus status with high specificity and sensitivity in both the original and validation cohorts. When HLA alleles, especially DR and DQ, strongly co-occurred, attributing TCR associations to individual alleles was difficult. Roughly uniform sequencing depth across donors was assumed in presence/absence analyses, although this assumption may not hold. According to a later analysis, most CMV-associated TCR beta chains appeared to be HLA-restricted, and the HLA associations seemed to be driven largely by CMV exposure. Several of the top co-occurrence clusters appeared to be linked to parvovirus B19, influenza, CMV and Epstein-Barr virus, according to a later analysis. A later genetic analysis associated a missense DCLRE1C variant with V-gene and J-gene trimming of TCR beta chains, and an independent cohort replicated the association. CMV serostatus was the only immune exposure information available for the cohort. A later analysis found that TCR association rates varied across HLA loci, with DRB1 alleles showing the most associated TCRs and HLA-C alleles the fewest. Some IMGT-functional V segments, including TRBV6-2 and TRBV6-3, could not be told apart with the 87-base-pair reads, so those segments were excluded. Because some donors lacked HLA typing at each locus, the association tests relied only on the typed subset. Across donors, most TCR sequences were observed very rarely, whereas some public TCRs were present in many individuals. Specific HLA alleles were associated with some 15,000 TCR beta sequences at a false discovery rate of 0.05 in a later analysis. In a later analysis, HLA-associated TCR beta chains showed more clonal expansion and lower generation probabilities than non-associated chains that were equally common. A further reported finding was that TCR beta sequences accurately predicted the HLA-A and HLA-B alleles for most subjects in the first cohort. The study listed 164 TCR beta chains as associated with cytomegalovirus.

The cohort consisted of 666 healthy bone marrow donors. At the time of sampling, all cohort members were nominally healthy, though unrecorded immune exposures were likely present. The donor was CMV seronegative and belonged to the group of 380 or so seronegative cohort members. A peripheral blood sample was provided by each donor, and peripheral blood mononuclear cells were used for TCR beta sequencing. The Qiagen DNeasy Blood Extraction Kit was used to extract genomic DNA from the blood cell samples. V is pared back by 6 bases and J by 0 bases, with 9 bases lying between the germline termini. The CDR3 starts with the cysteine, ends with the phenylalanine, and has 14 residues. Of all the DNA, just the CDR3 is kept, 42 bases in frame from base 1. Taken from the germline V gene (reference sequence), the CDR1 and CDR2 loops are MNHEY and SMNVEV. Library generation was performed with the immunoSEQ multiplex PCR assay. The multiplex PCR relied on a mix of 60 forward primers for TCR Vbeta segments and 13 reverse primers for TCR Jbeta segments. The CDR3 region of rearranged TCR beta genes was amplified from genomic DNA by a multiplex PCR assay. The amplified TCR beta libraries were sequenced on the Illumina HiSeq System as 87-base-pair reads. As for the original processing: A later analysis counted around 72 million unique TCR beta chains across the 700 or so repertoires, and around 9.9 million of these chains were shared by at least two donors. A nearest-neighbor algorithm error-corrected the raw reads and collapsed the reads into unique sequences, merging closely related sequences to remove PCR and sequencing errors. V, D and J gene segments were assigned by aligning CDR3 sequences to IMGT reference sequences. Each retained sequence needed at least a six-nucleotide match to both a V gene segment and a J gene segment. A rearrangement was called productive if the CDR3 had no stop codons and remained in frame with V and J, and every other rearrangement was called non-productive. Following IMGT convention, CDR3 was defined as the stretch from the second conserved V-encoded cysteine up to the conserved J-encoded phenylalanine. The earlier analysis of some 550 of the donors excluded any sequence lacking an unambiguous match to a single V gene segment. An earlier analysis of 550 to 650 of the donors classified V segments as functional when productive rearrangements were above 56.7% and as segregating when the standard deviation between donors was above 5%. To diagnose cytomegalovirus status from the catalog of TCR beta chain sequences, a statistical classification framework was built. In a later analysis, TCR nucleotide sequences were compared against IMGT/GENE-DB human TR gene sequences so that V and J genes could be assigned. The TCRdist pipeline was used in a later analysis to assign CDR3 sequences and most-parsimonious VDJ recombination scenarios. In a later analysis, every TCR beta chain was defined by the combination of its CDR3 amino acid sequence and its V-gene family, and reads without a unique V-gene family were dropped. As a way to deal with suspected cross-contamination and a sequencing artifact, a later analysis dropped under 600 nucleotide sequences that were highly shared and had low generation probability. In a later analysis, a clonal expansion index was calculated for each public chain from normalized within-repertoire ranks of inferred template counts. A later analysis computed generation probabilities with a VDJ recombination model fitted to out-of-frame rearrangements, and checked the results against IGoR. Hypergeometric tests were used in a later analysis to score TCR-TCR, TCR-HLA and TCR-CMV co-occurrence, with a repertoire-size bias correction applied to the TCR pairs. In a later analysis, false discovery rates were estimated by permuting HLA or CMV assignments 20 times. In a later analysis, co-occurring TCRs were grouped with DBSCAN, and TCRdist sequence similarity was added when clustering was performed within HLA-allele-positive subsets. For co-occurrence clustering, repertoires with fewer than 30,000 or more than 120,000 public chains were excluded, along with about five repertoires with anomalous nucleotide sharing. The source is immuneACCESS, and TCRdb retained only in-frame sequences with V and J called. Part of the clones is not carried over; for the studies checked, unresolved V genes explain less than half of this, and the remainder is unexplained. The V and J calls and clone size are taken from that table; D and trimming were inferred from the DNA. The sample table contains under 200,000 clones; only one count was recorded for around 88% of them. Of the sample, approximately 0.85% is held by the ten largest clones.

The V gene is TRBV27 and the J gene is TRBJ1-5, with no D gene named confidently. The sequence was collected from a woman aged 25-40 years in good health and CMV-seronegative. The material sequenced was PBMCs. The encoded CDR3 is CASSEINSNQPQHF. The sequence in DNA is TGTGCCAGCAGCGAGATAAATAGCAATCAGCCCCAGCATTTT.